The source of this T cell receptor beta chain is a study of cytomegalovirus exposure and HLA in healthy donors. The CDR3 totals 13 residues. V shed 5 bases, J shed 3 bases, and the junction held 4 bases outside the gene matches. Germline CDR1 is SQVTM and CDR2 is ANQGSEA. Sequenced by immunoSEQ multiplex PCR; TCRdb stores in-frame clones only, minus some. This table holds around 200,000 clones, 70% to 90% found once. The genes are TRBV29-1 and TRBJ2-3; 8 bases align to TRBD2. The specimen sequenced was PBMCs. The sequence was obtained from a woman between 18 and 29 years old in good health and CMV-seronegative. The CDR3 nucleotides read TGCAGCGTTCCTGGCGGGAGGACAGATACGCAGTATTTT. It encodes CSVPGGRTDTQYF.